This T cell receptor (beta chain) was sequenced in a study of blood T cell repertoires in COVID-19. Overall study: Sample material is recorded as cDNA or gDNA derived from T cells, B-cell-depleted T cells, or PBMCs.

As originally analysed: For nucleated cells, counts were estimated from reference gene primer amplification. Sequencing used immunoSEQ multiplex PCR; TCRdb keeps in-frame clones, though not all of them. V and J calls and clone size are those listed in that table; D and trimming were worked out from the DNA. The sample holds under 85,000 clones, 70% to 90% seen once. CDR1 is SGHAT, CDR2 FQNNGV, per germline. Between the trimmed V and J ends, which lost 0 bases and 7 bases, there was a span of 13 bases. The CDR3 length is 14 residues. The clonotype originates from a man at least 80 years old in a cohort sampled during active COVID-19. The sequenced sample was peripheral blood. The chain combines TRBV11-2 with TRBJ2-7; possibly TRBD1 for D (7 bases). The CDR3 loop is CASSLEAGQQEQYF. The CDR3 DNA sequence: TGTGCCAGCAGCTTAGAGGCGGGACAGCAAGAGCAGTACTTC.